What follows is one T cell receptor beta chain and its context. The antigen is undetermined. The data originate from a study of cytomegalovirus exposure and HLA in healthy donors. On the study more broadly: HLA-typed donors were the source of approximately 80 million unique TCRs, which an early data release held.

V was trimmed by 4 bases and J by 3 bases, leaving 14 bases between them. Per the germline V gene, CDR1 is SGHNT and CDR2 is YYREEE (reference sequence). The CDR3 contains 14 residues. PCR primers comprised 60 Vbeta and 13 Jbeta primers. Libraries were prepared by immunoSEQ multiplex PCR; TCRdb keeps only in-frame clonotypes and omits some of them. The repertoire holds about 200,000 clones, with roughly four fifths as singletons. Study-level results: TCR beta chain V- and J-gene trimming was linked, in a later analysis, to a missense variant in DCLRE1C. As immune exposure information, only CMV serostatus was available.

The rearrangement joins TRBV5-4 to TRBJ2-7, with D perhaps matching TRBD1 (6 bases). The sequencing input was PBMCs. This TCR derives from a woman aged 35 to 49 in good health and CMV-seronegative. The CDR3, as DNA: TGTGCCAGCAGCCTCGGGACAAATCTCTACGAGCAGTACTTC. This gives the protein CASSLGTNLYEQYF.